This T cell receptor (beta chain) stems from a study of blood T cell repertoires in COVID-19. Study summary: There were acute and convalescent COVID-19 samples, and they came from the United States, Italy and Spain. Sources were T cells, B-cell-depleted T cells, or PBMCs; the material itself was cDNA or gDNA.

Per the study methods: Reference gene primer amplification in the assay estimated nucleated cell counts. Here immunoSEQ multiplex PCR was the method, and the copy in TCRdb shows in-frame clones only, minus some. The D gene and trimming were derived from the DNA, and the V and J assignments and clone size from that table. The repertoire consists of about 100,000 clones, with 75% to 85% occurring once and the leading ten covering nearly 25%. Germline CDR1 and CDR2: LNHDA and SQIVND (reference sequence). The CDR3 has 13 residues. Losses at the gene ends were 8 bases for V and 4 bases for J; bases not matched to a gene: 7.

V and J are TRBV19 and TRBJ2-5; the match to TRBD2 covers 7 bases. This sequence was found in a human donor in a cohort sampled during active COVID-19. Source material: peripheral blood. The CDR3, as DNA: TGTGCCAGTGGGCTAGCGGCGCGAGAGACCCAGTACTTC. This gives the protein CASGLAARETQYF.